This T cell receptor beta chain derives from a study of T-cell reconstitution after alpha-beta-depleted transplantation in children. A TCRbeta library incorporating unique molecular identifiers was prepared. Each CDR3 protein is one row after TCRdb ran MiXCR on the PCR reads. The sample has 700,000 or so distinct CDR3 sequences; 13% are singletons. This clonotype has more than one count but fewer than ten. Its antigen is still unknown. A read error may produce the germline difference seen at one junction end. The study's findings and limits: Surviving recipient T cells and thymic progenitors accounted for the high day-60 TCRbeta diversity observed in some patients. Counts and diversity of T cells one year after transplant came mostly from newly produced T cells. Several hundred rapidly expanded clones from non-depleted graft cells reportedly supplied alpha-beta T cells about two months post-transplant.

CDR1 is LGHDT and CDR2 is YNNKEL in the germline V gene (reference sequence). This CDR3 has 13 residues. This receptor was obtained from a girl aged 2 to 9 with congenital amegakaryocytic thrombocytopenia, due to receive a stem cell transplant. The material was PBMCs, obtained before TCRalphabeta/CD19-depleted stem cell transplant. V gene TRBV3-1 combines with J gene TRBJ1-2, with a weak D call TRBD1 (5 bases). CDR3 nucleotides: TGTGCCAGCAGCCCCGGGACCAACTATGGCTGCACCTTC. The encoded protein is CASSPGTNYGCTF.